This note documents a single TCR beta chain sequence. Its antigen is still unknown. No quality values exist for individual bases; no much larger clone is one base distant. The intended sense of this specimen's time point label: baseline, week 1 (first vaccination visit). The treatment or condition label, as the study defines it: pre-vaccination baseline after standard-of-care therapy. Donors had newly diagnosed WHO grade 3 or 4 IDH1-mutant astrocytomas with loss of nuclear ATRX. The samples were drawn from NOA16, a multicentre, single-arm, open-label phase I trial in Germany that tested a mutant IDH1 peptide vaccine in humans for the first time. Visit V03 blood draws served as the baseline sample for immunogenicity testing. The DNeasy Blood and Tissue Kit was used to extract genomic DNA from EDTA blood for TCRB sequencing. This sample was taken from a study of a mutant IDH1 vaccine in newly diagnosed glioma (dated by TCRdb to the early 2020s). About the study as a whole: The approximately 32 treated patients were approximately 60% male and around 40% female, with a mean age of approximately 40 years. Prior to enrollment, patients had been given standard therapy consisting of radiotherapy alone, temozolomide alone, or radiochemotherapy with temozolomide, with the combination given to most patients. Peripheral blood was drawn at six visits: V03 (baseline), V05, V07, V10, V12 and V13. For exploratory analyses, longitudinal TCRB deep sequencing was carried out in 25 to 30 treated patients wherever samples were available.

The full study reports these points: Pseudoprogression appeared unrelated to alterations in the top peripheral T cell clonotypes detected by TCRB sequencing. According to the authors, sample limitations meant that analyses of patient blood samples could not be reproduced. Across multiple MHC alleles, vaccine-induced immune responses were seen in around 93% of patients. PBMC samples for TCRB deep sequencing were selected based on availability.

Libraries came from the immunoSEQ multiplex PCR assay. The hsTCRB Kit was used according to the manufacturer's protocol to amplify rearranged TCR beta chain sequences. An Illumina MiSeq was used to sequence the TCRB libraries. In the original analysis: The proprietary platform of the kit vendor was used for demultiplexing, trimming and gene mapping. In its TCRdb copy, this immuneACCESS table keeps in-frame sequences only and misses some clones. Where compared with another copy, unresolved V genes explain less than half of these, and the others have no known cause. V, J and clone size reflect that table, while D and trimming were determined from the DNA. This sample holds around 87,000 clones; roughly four fifths were observed only once. 7% to 9% of the sample goes to the ten largest clones. The CDR3, cysteine through phenylalanine, is 14 amino acids long. Of all the DNA, just the CDR3 is kept, 42 bases in frame from base 1. The germline V gene supplies CDR1 ENHRY and CDR2 SYGVKD. V is shortened by 0 bases, J by 5 bases, and the region joining them spans 10 bases.

The specimen was PBMCs, collected from a glioma patient treated with radiotherapy, temozolomide or both. This TCR came from a woman aged 50 to 60 with glioma. The V and J segments used are TRBV10-3 and TRBJ2-5; no D gene is confidently identified. The DNA is TGTGCCATCAGTGAGTCGAACAAGAGGGAGACCCAGTACTTC. The resulting protein is CAISESNKRETQYF.